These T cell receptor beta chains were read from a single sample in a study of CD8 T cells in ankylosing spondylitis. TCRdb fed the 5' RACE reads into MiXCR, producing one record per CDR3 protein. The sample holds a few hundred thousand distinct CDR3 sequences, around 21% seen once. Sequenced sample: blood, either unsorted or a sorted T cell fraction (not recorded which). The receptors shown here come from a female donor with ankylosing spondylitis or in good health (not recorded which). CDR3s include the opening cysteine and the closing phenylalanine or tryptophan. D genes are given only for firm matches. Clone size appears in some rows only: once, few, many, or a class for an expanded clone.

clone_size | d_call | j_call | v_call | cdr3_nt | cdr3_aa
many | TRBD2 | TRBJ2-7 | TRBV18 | TGTGCCAGCTCACCCTGGACTAGCGGGCCGACCTACGAGCAGTACTTC | CASSPWTSGPTYEQYF
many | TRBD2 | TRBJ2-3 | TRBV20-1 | TGCAGTGCTAGTCCGACTAGCGGGTATACAGATACGCAGTATTTT | CSASPTSGYTDTQYF
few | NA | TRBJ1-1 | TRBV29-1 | TGCAGCGTTGAAGGGGCACTACCCACTGAAGCTTTCTTT | CSVEGALPTEAFF
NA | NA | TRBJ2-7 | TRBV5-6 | TGTGCCAGCAGCGCTTCGGACATGCCCCGGAGCTTC | CASSASDMPRSF
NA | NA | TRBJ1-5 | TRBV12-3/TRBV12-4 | TGTGCCAGCAGTCCGCAGCCCCAGCATTTT | CASSPQPQHF
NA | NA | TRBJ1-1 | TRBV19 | TGTGCCAGTATGGAGCAGGGGAACACTGAAGCTTTCTTT | CASMEQGNTEAFF
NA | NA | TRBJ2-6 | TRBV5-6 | TGTGCCAGCAGCTTGGGCGGGACGCGCCGGTCCGGGGCCAACGTCCTGACTTTC | CASSLGGTRRSGANVLTF
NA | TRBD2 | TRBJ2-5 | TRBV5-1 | TGCGCCAGCAGCTTGGGGGTAGCGGGAGACAGAGAGACCCAGTACTTC | CASSLGVAGDRETQYF
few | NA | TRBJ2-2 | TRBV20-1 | TGCAGTGCTAGTGGCAGCCCGACGAACACCGGGGAGCTGTTTTTT | CSASGSPTNTGELFF
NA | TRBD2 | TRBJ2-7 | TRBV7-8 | TGTGCCGTCACCGGGACTAGCTCCTATGAGCAGTACTTC | CAVTGTSSYEQYF
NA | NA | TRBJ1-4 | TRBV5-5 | TGTGCCAGCAGCGTAGGGGTGTCCCCAACTAATGAAAAACTGTTTTTT | CASSVGVSPTNEKLFF
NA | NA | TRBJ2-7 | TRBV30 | TGTGCCTGGAGTGTACTGTACCACGAGCAGTACTTC | CAWSVLYHEQYF
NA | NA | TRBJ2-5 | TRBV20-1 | TGCAGTGCCTCCAGGGGGGGGCAAGAGACCCAGTACTTC | CSASRGGQETQYF
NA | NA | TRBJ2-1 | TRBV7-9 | TGTGCCAGCAGCGCGACCCAGAAGTACAATGAGCAGTTCTTC | CASSATQKYNEQFF
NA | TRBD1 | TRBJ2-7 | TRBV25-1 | TGTGCCAGCAGTGACCCTACAGGGGGAGTAGGGGAGCAGTACTTC | CASSDPTGGVGEQYF
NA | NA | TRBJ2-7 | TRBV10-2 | TGCGCCAGCAGTCGAGGGGGTGATCGGTACTTC | CASSRGGDRYF
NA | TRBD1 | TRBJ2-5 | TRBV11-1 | TGTGCCAGCAGGCCAGGACAGGGCGATCAAGAGACCCAGTACTTC | CASRPGQGDQETQYF
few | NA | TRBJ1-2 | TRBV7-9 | TGTGCCAGCAGCTTAGCGGTGAGCGAAGGCTACACCTTC | CASSLAVSEGYTF
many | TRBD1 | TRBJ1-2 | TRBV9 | TGTGCCAGCAGCCCTGCTGACAGGGAGGATGGCTACACCTTC | CASSPADREDGYTF
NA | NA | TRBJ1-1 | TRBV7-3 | TGTGCCAGCAGCCTCGCGCCAGGCCACACTGAAGCTTTCTTT | CASSLAPGHTEAFF
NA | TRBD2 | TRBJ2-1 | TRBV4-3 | TGCGCCAGCCAACCGGTAGCGGGAGCCTACAATGAGCAGTTCTTC | CASQPVAGAYNEQFF
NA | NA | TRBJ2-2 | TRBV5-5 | TGTGCCAGCAGCCCAACCCTAGGAGGGGGGCGTGCCGGGGAGCTGTTTTTT | CASSPTLGGGRAGELFF
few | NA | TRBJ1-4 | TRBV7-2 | TGTGCCAGCAGTTCTTTGGGGAAAGTAAATGAAAAACTGTTTTTT | CASSSLGKVNEKLFF
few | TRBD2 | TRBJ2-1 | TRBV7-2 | TGTGCCAGCAGCTTAGCTGGCGGGAGCGTCGATGAGCAGTTCTTC | CASSLAGGSVDEQFF
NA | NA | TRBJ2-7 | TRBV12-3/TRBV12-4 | TGTGCCAGCAGAAGCCCGACAGTCCCCTACGAGCAGTACTTC | CASRSPTVPYEQYF
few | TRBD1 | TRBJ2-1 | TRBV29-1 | TGCAGCGTAGATCCGAGGGGGCATGAGCAGTTCTTC | CSVDPRGHEQFF
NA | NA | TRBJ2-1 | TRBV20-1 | TGCAGTGCTCCCAGTTCCTACAATGAGCAGTTCTTC | CSAPSSYNEQFF
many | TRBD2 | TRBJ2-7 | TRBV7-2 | TGTGCCAGCAGCTTAGCCCTAGCGGGAAACTACGAGCAGTACTTC | CASSLALAGNYEQYF
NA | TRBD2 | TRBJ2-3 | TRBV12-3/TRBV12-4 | TGTGCCAGCAGTCTCAGGACTAGCGGCACAGATACGCAGTATTTT | CASSLRTSGTDTQYF
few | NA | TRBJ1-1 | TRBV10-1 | TGCGCCAGCAGTGAGTCGGGCCTCACTGAAGCTTTCTTT | CASSESGLTEAFF
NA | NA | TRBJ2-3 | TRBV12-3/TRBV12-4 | TGTGCCAGCAGGTCCCCCGGGGATACGCAGTATTTT | CASRSPGDTQYF
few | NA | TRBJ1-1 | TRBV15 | TGTGCCACCAGCGTCCGGCAGAACACTGAAGCTTTCTTT | CATSVRQNTEAFF
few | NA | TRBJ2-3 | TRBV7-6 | TGTGCCAGCAGCCCCAGCAGGATGGATACGCAGTATTTT | CASSPSRMDTQYF
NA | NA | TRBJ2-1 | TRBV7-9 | TGTGCCAGCAGCTCTAGCTATTTGGAGCAGTTCTTC | CASSSSYLEQFF
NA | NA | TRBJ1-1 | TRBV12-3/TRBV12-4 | TGTGCCAGCAGTACTGGTCGGCGAGAGCCTGAAGCTTTCTTT | CASSTGRREPEAFF
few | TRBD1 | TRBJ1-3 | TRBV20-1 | TGCAGTGCCCCTCGGACAGGGTGGGGAAACACCATATATTTT | CSAPRTGWGNTIYF
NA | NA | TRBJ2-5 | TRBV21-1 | TGTGCCAGCAGCAAGACAAGCCAAGAGACCCAGTACTTC | CASSKTSQETQYF
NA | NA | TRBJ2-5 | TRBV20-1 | TGCAGTGCTAAATGGTACCAAGAGACCCAGTACTTC | CSAKWYQETQYF
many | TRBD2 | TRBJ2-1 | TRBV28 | TGTGCCAGCAGTCTCCTGACTAGCGCCTACAATGAGCAGTTCTTC | CASSLLTSAYNEQFF
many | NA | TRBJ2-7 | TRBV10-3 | TGTGCCATCAGTGAGTCAGGGAGTGAGGGAACTTACGAGCAGTACTTC | CAISESGSEGTYEQYF
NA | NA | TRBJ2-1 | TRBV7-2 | TGTGCCAGCAGCTTAGTTGGGGGAGGACCGCATGAGCAGTTCTTC | CASSLVGGGPHEQFF
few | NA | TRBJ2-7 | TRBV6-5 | TGTGCCAGCCGCGGACTTCCCTACGAGCAGTACTTC | CASRGLPYEQYF
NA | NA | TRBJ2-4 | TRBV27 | TGTGCCAGTGGACTAGCCAAAAACATTCAGTACTTC | CASGLAKNIQYF
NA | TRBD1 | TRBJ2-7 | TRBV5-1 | TGCGCCAGCAGCACCGGACAGGGGAGCCAGTACTTC | CASSTGQGSQYF
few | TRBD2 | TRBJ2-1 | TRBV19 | TGTGCCAGTAGTCCGGGACTAGCGGGAGGATCCTACAATGAGCAGTTCTTC | CASSPGLAGGSYNEQFF
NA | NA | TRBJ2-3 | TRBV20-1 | TGCAGTGCTAGACCCAGAGGTTCAGATACGCAGTATTTT | CSARPRGSDTQYF
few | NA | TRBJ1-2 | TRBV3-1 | TGTGCCAGCAGCCAAGATTTGGCGACTGGGGGCTACACCTTC | CASSQDLATGGYTF
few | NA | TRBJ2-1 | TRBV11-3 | TGTGCCAGCAGCTTAGGGGGGAGGCGCTACAATGAGCAGTTCTTC | CASSLGGRRYNEQFF